This TCR beta chain is from a study of OX40 agonist ivuxolimab in advanced cancers. At the level of the study: Hepatocellular carcinoma, melanoma, renal cell or head and neck cancer affected the dose-escalation patients. The study's findings and limits: Partly responding patients at 0.1-3.0 mg/kg showed some of the smallest clonal expansion.

A word on this clone: Antigen: not known.

TCRdb keeps only in-frame clones here, not all; method: immunoSEQ multiplex PCR. Counted here are tens of thousands of clones, roughly 82% occurring once; the ten biggest clones make up 14%. The CDR3 spans 14 residues. V lost 6 bases and J lost 1, with 10 bases in between. Germline V gene data show CDR1 as SNHLY and CDR2 as FYNNEI. This clonotype originated in an adult with an advanced solid tumor such as melanoma, head and neck, liver or kidney cancer. The sequences come from CD4+ or CD8+ T cells sorted from blood, collected in a trial of the OX40 agonist ivuxolimab. The chain joins TRBV2 to TRBJ2-1; D is uncertain. The CDR3 loop is CASSPTDSYNEQFF. DNA of the CDR3: TGTGCCAGCAGCCCGACGGATTCCTACAATGAGCAGTTCTTC.